This T cell receptor (beta chain) was recovered during a study of blood T cell repertoires in COVID-19. Overall study context: The United States, Italy and Spain were the sources of the acute and convalescent COVID-19 samples. In each case, the material was cDNA or gDNA derived from T cells, B-cell-depleted T cells, or PBMCs.

The CDR3 length is 16 residues. Germline V gene data show CDR1 as SGHRS and CDR2 as YFSETQ. The V gene end was trimmed by 4 bases and the J gene end by 4 bases; junction bases not matched to a gene: 8. In the authors' methods: Cell counts per sample came from amplifying reference gene primers. TCRdb keeps only in-frame clones here, not all; method: immunoSEQ multiplex PCR. V and J calls and clone size are those listed in that table; D and trimming were worked out from the DNA. The sample records 90,000 to 130,000 clones, more than 75% being singletons. The sample was peripheral blood. The sequence came from a man between 35 and 55 years old with acute or convalescent COVID-19. The rearrangement uses TRBV5-1 and TRBJ2-1, with 10 bases that match TRBD2. The CDR3 DNA follows: TGCGCCAGCAGCGCTCCGGGACTAGCGAATTACAATGAGCAGTTCTTC. It is translated as CASSAPGLANYNEQFF.